These T cell receptor beta chains were read from a single sample in a study of shared clonotypes between healthy human individuals. Only in-frame clones appear in the TCRdb table, and some are missing; sequencing was by immunoSEQ multiplex PCR. Found here are about 1.1 million clones, 78% of them singletons; the top ten hold roughly 0.65%. The sequenced sample was memory CD4+ T cells from PBMCs. The receptors here all came from a man aged 18 to 30 in good health. Some clones in this sample may be carry-over from other donors' samples. Both conserved end residues are part of each CDR3. The order of the fields is J gene, V gene, CDR3 protein.

TRBJ2-1,TRBV27,CATKGQGRSYNEQFF
TRBJ2-5,TRBV12-5,CASGLLGTQYF
TRBJ1-5,TRBV6-9,CASVLHPGGWQPQHF
TRBJ1-1,TRBV2,CASGLWGTEAFF
TRBJ1-5,TRBV18,CASSPPGTGADQPQHF
TRBJ1-1,TRBV5-6,CASSREGRGNTEAFF
TRBJ2-3,TRBV5-1,CASSSNEAGLADTQYF
TRBJ2-1,TRBV9,CASSVDPVGGNEQFF
TRBJ1-3,TRBV4-1,CASSQVDRDRNTIYF
TRBJ2-1,TRBV5-1,CASSLAPSMSVEQFF
TRBJ1-2,TRBV9,CASSVEGVYGYTF
TRBJ1-4,TRBV5-6,CASSSRQGYNEKLFF
TRBJ2-3,TRBV6-1,CASSALAGGPAGTDTQYF
TRBJ1-2,TRBV5-1,CASSSGISGEGYTF
TRBJ2-7,TRBV7-2,CASSLLRTGTYEQYF
TRBJ2-7,TRBV19,CADKGWLAGSYEQYF
TRBJ1-2,TRBV27,CASSTFLRGNYGYTF
TRBJ2-2,TRBV19,CASISLAVNTGELFF
TRBJ1-4,TRBV2,CASRGRSGGREKLFF
TRBJ2-1,TRBV5-1,CASSRTSGSGEQFF
TRBJ2-1,TRBV30,CAWNYFGSEQFF
TRBJ1-3,TRBV30,CAWGQGADGNTIYF